The 2 T cell receptor beta chains below come from one sample, sequenced in a study of blood T cells in healthy people across ages. With a J-beta primer mix and a sample-barcoded 5' primer, a second PCR ran roughly 6 to 12 cycles. MiXCR was run by TCRdb on the 5' RACE reads, yielding one entry per CDR3 protein. The table shows 1.2 million to 1.5 million distinct CDR3 sequences, with approximately 59% occurring only once. The sample consisted of blood. These receptors came from a man younger than 35 in good health.

The rearrangement joins TRBV12-3 or TRBV12-4 to TRBJ1-2; D is ambiguous. This CDR3 spans 13 amino acids. V was trimmed by 3 bases and J by 8 bases, leaving 13 bases between them. Here the CDR3 DNA reads TGTGCCAGCAGTTTGTGGTCAGGTCGGGGCTACACCTTC. It encodes CASSLWSGRGYTF.

This clonotype was recorded a few times. The chain couples TRBV29-1 to TRBJ1-1; a possible D gene is TRBD1 (6 bases). Germline V gene sequence: CDR1 SQVTM, CDR2 ANQGSEA. This CDR3 has 14 amino acids. V gave up 7 bases and J gave up 3 bases, with 18 bases separating them. CDR3 nucleotide sequence: TGCAGCGCAGGCGGCGGGGGCAAGGACACTGAAGCTTTCTTT. Translated: CSAGGGGKDTEAFF.